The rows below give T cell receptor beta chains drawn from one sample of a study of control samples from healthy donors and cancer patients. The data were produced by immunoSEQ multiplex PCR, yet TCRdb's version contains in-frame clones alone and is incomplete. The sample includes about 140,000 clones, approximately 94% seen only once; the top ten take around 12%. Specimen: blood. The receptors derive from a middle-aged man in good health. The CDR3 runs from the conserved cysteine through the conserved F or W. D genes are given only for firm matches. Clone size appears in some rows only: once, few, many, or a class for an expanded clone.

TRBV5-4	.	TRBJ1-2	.	CASSFVGADYGYTF	TGTGCCAGCAGCTTCGTAGGAGCAGACTATGGCTACACCTTC
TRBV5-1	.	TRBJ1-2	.	CATRKTVNYGYTF	TGCGCCACCAGAAAGACAGTCAACTATGGCTACACCTTC
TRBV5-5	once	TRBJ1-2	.	CATIRGNGYTF	TGTGCCACCATAAGGGGGAACGGCTACACCTTC
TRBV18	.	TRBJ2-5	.	CASSPTAGTQETQYF	TGTGCCAGCTCACCAACGGCAGGGACTCAAGAGACCCAGTACTTC
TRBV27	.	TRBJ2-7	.	CASSFSYPSGKGAYEQYF	TGTGCCAGCAGTTTCTCATATCCGTCCGGGAAGGGGGCCTACGAGCAGTACTTC
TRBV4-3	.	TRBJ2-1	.	CASSQDPYSGNEQFF	TGCGCCAGCAGCCAAGATCCCTACTCGGGGAATGAGCAGTTCTTC
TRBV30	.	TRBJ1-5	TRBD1	CAWSGNRGRQPQHF	TGTGCCTGGAGTGGCAACAGGGGTCGGCAGCCCCAGCATTTT
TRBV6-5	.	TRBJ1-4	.	CASIFSGRANEKLFF	TGTGCCAGCATCTTCTCGGGGAGGGCTAATGAAAAACTGTTTTTT
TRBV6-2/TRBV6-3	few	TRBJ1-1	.	CASSYENTEAFF	TGTGCCAGCAGTTACGAGAACACTGAAGCTTTCTTT
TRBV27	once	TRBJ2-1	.	CASSPGNDEQFF	TGTGCCAGCAGCCCCGGTAACGATGAGCAGTTCTTC
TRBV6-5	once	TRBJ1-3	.	CASTGGRAGNTIYF	TGTGCCAGCACGGGGGGAAGGGCTGGAAACACCATATATTTT
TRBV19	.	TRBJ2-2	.	CASSYRRQANTGELFF	TGTGCCAGTAGTTATCGGCGCCAGGCGAACACCGGGGAGCTGTTTTTT
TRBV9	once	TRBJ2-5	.	CASSVEGGGLQETQYF	TGTGCCAGCAGCGTAGAGGGCGGGGGCCTCCAAGAGACCCAGTACTTC
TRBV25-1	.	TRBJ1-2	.	CASSELDSASYGYTF	TGTGCCAGCAGTGAATTAGACAGTGCCTCCTATGGCTACACCTTC
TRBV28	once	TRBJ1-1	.	CASSFLGLEAFF	TGTGCCAGCAGTTTTCTCGGATTAGAAGCTTTCTTT
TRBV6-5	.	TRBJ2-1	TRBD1	CASRDSNEQFF	TGTGCCAGCCGGGACAGCAATGAGCAGTTCTTC
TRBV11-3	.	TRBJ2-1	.	CASSLNSVLDEQFF	TGTGCCAGCAGCTTAAATTCAGTGTTGGATGAGCAGTTCTTC
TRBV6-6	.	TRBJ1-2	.	CASSVRDGNGYTF	TGTGCCAGCAGTGTCCGGGACGGGAATGGCTACACCTTC
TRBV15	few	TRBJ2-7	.	CATSRGAGSYEQYF	TGTGCCACCAGCAGAGGTGCAGGGTCCTACGAGCAGTACTTC
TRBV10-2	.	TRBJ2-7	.	CASSESGREQYF	TGCGCCAGCAGTGAATCAGGGCGCGAGCAGTACTTC
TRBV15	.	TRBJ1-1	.	CATSMTGNTEAFF	TGTGCCACCAGCATGACAGGGAACACTGAAGCTTTCTTT
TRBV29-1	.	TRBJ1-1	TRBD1	CSSRKGARTEAFF	TGCAGCTCACGGAAGGGGGCGCGCACTGAAGCTTTCTTT
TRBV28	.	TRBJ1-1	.	CASSLLAGDFPHF	TGTGCCAGCAGTTTATTGGCCGGAGACTTTCCCCATTTT
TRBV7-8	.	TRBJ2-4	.	CASSLGGQEKNIQYF	TGTGCCAGCAGCTTAGGGGGACAAGAAAAAAACATTCAGTACTTC
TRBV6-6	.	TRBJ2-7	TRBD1	CASRVPGGASYEQYF	TGTGCCAGCAGGGTTCCAGGGGGCGCTTCCTACGAGCAGTACTTC
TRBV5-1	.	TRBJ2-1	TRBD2	CASSLVSAGGPIEQFF	TGCGCCAGCAGCTTGGTGTCGGCGGGAGGGCCGATTGAGCAGTTCTTC
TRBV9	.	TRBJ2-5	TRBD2	CASSVADSGGAMEETQYF	TGTGCCAGCAGCGTAGCCGATAGCGGGGGGGCTATGGAAGAGACCCAGTACTTC
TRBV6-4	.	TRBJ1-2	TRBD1	CASSSGTGRNYGYTF	TGTGCCAGCAGTTCCGGGACAGGGAGAAACTATGGCTACACCTTC
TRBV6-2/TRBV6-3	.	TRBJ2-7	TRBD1	CASSTPRTGADEQYF	TGTGCCAGCAGTACGCCCCGGACAGGGGCGGACGAGCAGTACTTC
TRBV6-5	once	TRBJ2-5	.	CASRGGGAEGETQYF	TGTGCCAGCAGGGGGGGCGGGGCGGAGGGAGAGACCCAGTACTTC
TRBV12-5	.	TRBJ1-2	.	CASGRKFEGASSDYGYTF	TGTGCTAGTGGCCGGAAGTTTGAGGGCGCCAGCTCTGACTATGGCTACACCTTC
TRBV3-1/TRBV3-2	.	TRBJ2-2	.	CASSQGNTGELFF	TGTGCCAGCAGCCAAGGGAACACCGGGGAGCTGTTTTTT
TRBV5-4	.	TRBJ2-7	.	CASSLGRFFPYEQYF	TGTGCCAGCAGCCTTGGACGGTTTTTTCCCTACGAGCAGTACTTC
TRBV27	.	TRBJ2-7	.	CASSFGEHYEQYF	TGTGCCAGCAGTTTTGGGGAACACTACGAGCAGTACTTC
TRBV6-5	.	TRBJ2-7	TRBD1	CASSLRDRGGHEQYF	TGTGCCAGCTCCCTCCGGGACAGGGGTGGGCACGAGCAGTACTTC
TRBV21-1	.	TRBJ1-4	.	CASSKRGDRSNEKLFF	TGTGCCAGCAGCAAAAGGGGGGACAGGTCTAATGAAAAACTGTTTTTT
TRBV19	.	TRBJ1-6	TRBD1	CASSKDRGGSPLHF	TGTGCCAGTAGTAAGGACAGGGGGGGATCACCCCTCCACTTT
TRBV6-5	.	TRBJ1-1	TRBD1	CASSYLLTGGPTEAFF	TGTGCCAGCAGTTACCTATTGACAGGGGGCCCCACTGAAGCTTTCTTT
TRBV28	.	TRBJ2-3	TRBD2	CASSELAKSTDTQYF	TGTGCCAGCAGTGAACTAGCGAAAAGCACAGATACGCAGTATTTT
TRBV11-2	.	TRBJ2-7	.	CASSSLTDGTYEQYF	TGTGCCAGCAGCTCACTAACCGACGGAACCTACGAGCAGTACTTC
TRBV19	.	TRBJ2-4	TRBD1	CASSILGQGRAKNIQYF	TGTGCCAGTAGTATTCTTGGACAGGGGAGGGCCAAAAACATTCAGTACTTC
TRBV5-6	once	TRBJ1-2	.	CASSLEVRSFDYGYTF	TGTGCCAGCAGCTTGGAGGTTAGGAGTTTCGACTATGGCTACACCTTC
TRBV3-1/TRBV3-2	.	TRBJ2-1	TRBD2	CASSPGGRYNEQFF	TGTGCCAGCAGCCCGGGGGGGCGGTACAATGAGCAGTTCTTC
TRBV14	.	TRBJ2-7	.	CASSPRAGRGYEQYF	TGTGCCAGCAGCCCCCGGGCAGGACGGGGCTACGAGCAGTACTTC
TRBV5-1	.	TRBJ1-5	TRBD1	CASSLVPGGDSRYSNQPQHF	TGCGCCAGCAGCTTGGTTCCAGGGGGAGATTCGAGGTATAGCAATCAGCCCCAGCATTTT
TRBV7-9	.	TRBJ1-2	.	CASSLEVGANYGYTF	TGTGCCAGCAGCTTAGAGGTGGGGGCAAACTATGGCTACACCTTC
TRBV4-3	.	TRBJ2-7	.	CASSQEEGAGYEQYF	TGCGCCAGCAGCCAAGAGGAGGGGGCAGGGTACGAGCAGTACTTC
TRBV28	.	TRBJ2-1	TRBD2	CASSRRKRENEQFF	TGTGCCAGCAGCCGTCGAAAGCGGGAGAATGAGCAGTTCTTC
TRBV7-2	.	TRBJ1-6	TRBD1	CASSRTGSSYNSPLHF	TGTGCCAGCAGCAGGACAGGGAGCTCCTATAATTCACCCCTCCACTTT
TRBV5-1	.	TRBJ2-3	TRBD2	CASSFAGEADTQYF	TGCGCCAGCAGCTTTGCGGGGGAGGCAGATACGCAGTATTTT
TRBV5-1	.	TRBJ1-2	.	CASRQDSDYGYTF	TGCGCCAGCCGACAGGATTCGGACTATGGCTACACCTTC
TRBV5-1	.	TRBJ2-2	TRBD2	CASSASSGTGELFF	TGCGCCAGCAGCGCCTCTAGCGGGACCGGGGAGCTGTTTTTT
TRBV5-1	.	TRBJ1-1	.	CASSLGTGSRVEGTEAFF	TGCGCCAGCAGCTTGGGGACTGGGAGTCGCGTTGAAGGCACTGAAGCTTTCTTT
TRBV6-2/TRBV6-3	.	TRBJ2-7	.	CASSYSSNPSYEQYF	TGTGCCAGCAGTTACTCGTCCAACCCCTCTTACGAGCAGTACTTC
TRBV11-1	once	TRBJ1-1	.	CASSLGVGDTEAFF	TGTGCCAGCAGCTTAGGGGTCGGTGACACTGAAGCTTTCTTT
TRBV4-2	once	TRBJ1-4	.	CASSQDPGVREKLFF	TGTGCCAGCAGCCAAGACCCAGGGGTTCGAGAAAAACTGTTTTTT
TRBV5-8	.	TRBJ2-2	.	CASSPDPGELFF	TGTGCCAGCAGCCCTGACCCCGGGGAGCTGTTTTTT
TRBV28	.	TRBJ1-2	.	CASSLGRPNYGYTF	TGTGCCAGCAGTTTAGGACGGCCTAACTATGGCTACACCTTC
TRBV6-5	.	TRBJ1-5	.	CASSFSRADQPQHF	TGTGCCAGCAGCTTCTCCAGGGCAGATCAGCCCCAGCATTTT
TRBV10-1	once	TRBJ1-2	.	CASSERQDGRYTF	TGCGCCAGCAGTGAACGACAGGATGGGCGCTACACCTTC